The 13 T cell receptor beta chains below come from one sample, sequenced in a study of blood T cell repertoires in COVID-19. TCRdb keeps only in-frame clones here, not all; method: immunoSEQ multiplex PCR. The table lists 120,000 or so clones, approximately 71% of them singletons. The sequenced sample consisted of peripheral blood. Every receptor here comes from a woman in her 70s with acute or convalescent COVID-19.

This clone occurred a few times. The chain links TRBV19 to TRBJ1-4; perhaps TRBD1 as D (5 bases). The CDR3 runs to 15 residues. Trimming removed 7 bases at V and 6 bases at J, with 18 bases between. The germline V gene encodes CDR1 LNHDA and CDR2 SQIVND (reference sequence). In nucleotides, the CDR3 is TGTGCCAGTATTCTAAGGGGCGGACGGGATGAAAAACTGTTTTTT. Protein: CASILRGGRDEKLFF.

V gene TRBV27 combines with J gene TRBJ2-5; TRBD2 might be the D (5 bases). CDR3 length: 14 residues. The germline CDR1 and CDR2 sequences are MNHEY and SMNVEV (reference sequence). V was pared by 2 bases and J by 5 bases, with 12 bases between. CDR3 sequence: CASSLTRAMETQYF. The DNA of the CDR3 is TGTGCCAGCAGTTTAACTAGAGCGATGGAGACCCAGTACTTC.

The V call is TRBV9, the J call TRBJ2-1, with 14 nucleotides matching TRBD2. The junction had 8 bases not matched to a gene; V was cut back by 5 bases and J by 4 bases. The V gene's germline CDR1 is SGDLS and CDR2 YYNGEE. This CDR3 comprises 17 residues. In nucleotides, the CDR3 is TGTGCCAGCAGTGCCGGGACTAGCGGGAGTTTATACAATGAGCAGTTCTTC. It codes for CASSAGTSGSLYNEQFF.

This clone came up a few times. The rearrangement joins TRBV2 to TRBJ1-4; 8 nucleotides align to TRBD1. J was trimmed by 4 bases and V by 5 bases; bases with no gene match: 12. This CDR3 comprises 17 residues. CDR1 and CDR2 (germline): SNHLY, FYNNEI. In DNA form, the CDR3 reads TGTGCCAGCAGTAACGACAGGGGAGGAAGGGATAATGAAAAACTGTTTTTT. Its translation: CASSNDRGGRDNEKLFF. Full variable domain (outside the CDR3, taken from reference TRBV2 and TRBJ1-4): EPEVTQTPSHQVTQMGQEVILRCVPISNHLYFYWYRQILGQKVEFLVSFYNNEISEKSEIFDDQFSVERPDGSNFTLKIRSTKLEDSAMYFCASSNDRGGRDNEKLFFGSGTQLSVL.

The rearrangement joins TRBV11-2 to TRBJ2-7; a weak D match, TRBD1 (5 bases). The CDR3 covers 15 residues. The V gene lost 2 bases and the J gene lost 2 bases, with 13 bases spanning the gap. The germline V gene has CDR1 SGHAT and CDR2 FQNNGV. This CDR3 reads CASSLTAGSPYEQYF. For the CDR3, the DNA is TGTGCCAGCAGCTTAACGGCAGGGTCCCCCTACGAGCAGTACTTC.

The rearrangement links TRBV7-2 to TRBJ1-1; 9 nucleotides agree with TRBD1. This CDR3 region has 13 residues. Germline V gene sequence: CDR1 SGHTA, CDR2 FQGNSA. J gave up 4 bases and V 3 bases, and 0 bases lay outside the gene matches. The CDR3 DNA reads as TGTGCCAGCAGCTTGGACAGGGGCACTGAAGCTTTCTTT. Protein product: CASSLDRGTEAFF. Complete variable domain (other parts from reference TRBV7-2 and TRBJ1-1): GAGVSQSPSNKVTEKGKDVELRCDPISGHTALYWYRQSLGQGLEFLIYFQGNSAPDKSGLPSDRFSAERTGGSVSTLTIQRTQQEDSAVYLCASSLDRGTEAFFGQGTRLTVV.

This clone was observed a single time. V is TRBV11-2 and J is TRBJ1-1; 7 bases are shared with TRBD1. CDR1 is SGHAT, CDR2 FQNNGV, per germline. The CDR3 consists of 13 residues. The V gene end was trimmed by 5 bases and the J gene end by 8 bases; junction bases not matched to a gene: 8. CDR3 DNA sequence: TGTGCCAGCAGCAAGGGAAGGGGGCTGGAAGCTTTCTTT. Amino acid sequence: CASSKGRGLEAFF.

This clone has just one count. The chain combines TRBV28 with TRBJ1-6, with D possibly TRBD1 on 5 matching bases. In germline, CDR1 is MDHEN, CDR2 SYDVKM. The V gene lost 7 bases and the J gene lost 7 bases, with 17 bases spanning the gap. The CDR3 is 15 amino acids. CDR3 sequence (DNA): TGTGCCAGCATCTCTTGGGGGGAGAGGAATTCACCCCTCCACTTT. Its protein product is CASISWGERNSPLHF. Using reference TRBV28 and TRBJ1-6 for the parts outside the CDR3, the full variable domain is DVKVTQSSRYLVKRTGEKVFLECVQDMDHENMFWYRQDPGLGLRLIYFSYDVKMKEKGDIPEGYSVSREKKERFSLILESASTNQTSMYLCASISWGERNSPLHFGNGTRLTVT.

The chain recombines TRBV10-3 with TRBJ2-6; possibly TRBD2 for D (5 bases). CDR1 and CDR2 (germline): ENHRY, SYGVKD. CDR3 length: 18 residues. V lost 5 bases and J lost 0, with 17 bases in between. The CDR3 DNA reads TGTGCCATCAGTCGGACCCCCGGGAAAGTCTCTGGGGCCAACGTCCTGACTTTC. It specifies CAISRTPGKVSGANVLTF.

V usage is TRBV27 and J usage is TRBJ1-1; D is perhaps TRBD1 (6 bases). V was pared by 6 bases and J by 6 bases, with 14 bases between. The CDR3 is 13 residues long. CDR1 and CDR2 (germline): MNHEY, SMNVEV (reference sequence). The CDR3 nucleotides read TGTGCCAGCAGATTACCGGGACATTCTGAAGCTTTCTTT. Encoded protein: CASRLPGHSEAFF.

The V gene is TRBV5-6, the J gene TRBJ2-5, with 9 positions matching TRBD1. Germline-derived CDR1 and CDR2 are SGHDT and YYEEEE. The CDR3 consists of 15 residues. V shed 1 base, J shed 4 bases, and the junction held 5 bases outside the gene matches. CDR3 DNA sequence: TGTGCCAGCAGCTTGTTCGGGACAGGGTTAGAGACCCAGTACTTC. Its protein is CASSLFGTGLETQYF.

The chain couples TRBV4-2 to TRBJ2-4; TRBD1 agrees at 7 bases. This CDR3 region has 16 residues. Germline values: CDR1 LGHNA, CDR2 YNFKEQ. Trimming removed 1 base from V and 4 bases from J; junction bases left unmatched: 7. DNA of the CDR3: TGTGCCAGCAGCCAAGTCACCCCGGGACAGAAAAACATTCAGTACTTC. This gives the protein CASSQVTPGQKNIQYF.

The chain couples TRBV2 to TRBJ2-7; D not resolved. The CDR3 consists of 11 residues. Deletions cut 6 bases from V and 4 bases from J, with 7 bases between. Germline V CDR1 and CDR2: SNHLY, FYNNEI. This CDR3 is CASRVYYEQYF. In DNA, the CDR3 is TGTGCCAGCAGGGTCTATTACGAGCAGTACTTC.